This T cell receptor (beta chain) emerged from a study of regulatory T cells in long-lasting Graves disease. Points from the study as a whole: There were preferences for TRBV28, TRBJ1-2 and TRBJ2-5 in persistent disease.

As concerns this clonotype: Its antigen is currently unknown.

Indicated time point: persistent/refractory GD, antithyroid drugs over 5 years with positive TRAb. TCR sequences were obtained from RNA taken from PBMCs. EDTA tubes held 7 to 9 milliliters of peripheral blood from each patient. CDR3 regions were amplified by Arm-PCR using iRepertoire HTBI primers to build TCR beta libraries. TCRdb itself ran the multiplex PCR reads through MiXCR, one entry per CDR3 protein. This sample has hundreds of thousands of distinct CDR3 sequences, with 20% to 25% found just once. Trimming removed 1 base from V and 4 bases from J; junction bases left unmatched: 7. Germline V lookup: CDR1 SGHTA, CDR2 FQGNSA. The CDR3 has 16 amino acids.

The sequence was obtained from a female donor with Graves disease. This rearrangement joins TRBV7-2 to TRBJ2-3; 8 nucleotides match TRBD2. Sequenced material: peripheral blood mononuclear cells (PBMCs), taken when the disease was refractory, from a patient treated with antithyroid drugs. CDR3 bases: TGTGCCAGCAGCTTAGTCGGGGGGGGCAGGTCAGATACGCAGTATTTT. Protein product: CASSLVGGGRSDTQYF.